The source of this T cell receptor beta chain is a study of glioma-infiltrating T cells after dendritic cell vaccination. The CDR3 runs to 16 residues. Trimming left V 0 bases short and J 0 bases short, with 8 bases between. The germline gives CDR1 SNHLY, CDR2 FYNNEI. The protocol was immunoSEQ multiplex PCR, while the TCRdb copy is restricted to in-frame clones and leaves out a portion. The sample holds about 58,000 clones; 85% to 90% are singletons and the top ten take 9%. The time point here: after dendritic cell vaccination, including at tumor progression/relapse. This clone was detected only once.

The sequence was obtained from a human donor with glioblastoma. The rearrangement uses TRBV2 and TRBJ1-4; D is uncertain. The specimen was blood, collected after dendritic cell vaccination. Here the CDR3 DNA reads TGTGCCAGCAGTGAAGCCTCGGTCGCAACTAATGAAAAACTGTTTTTT. It is translated as CASSEASVATNEKLFF.